These 7 T cell receptor beta chains were sequenced from one sample in a study of neurological immune-mediated disorders. Each CDR3 protein gets one entry after TCRdb re-called the 5' RACE reads with MiXCR. Counted here are roughly 80,000 distinct CDR3 sequences, 10% occurring once; the ten biggest clones make up about 1.7%. The material sequenced was PBMCs. All receptors come from a middle-aged man in good health.

In its sample, this clonotype was seen many times. V and J are TRBV29-1 and TRBJ2-2, with D tentatively TRBD1 or TRBD2 (5 bases each). With 7 bases removed from V and 5 bases from J, the gap between germline ends came to 11 bases. The CDR3 totals 12 residues. CDR1 and CDR2 from the germline V gene are SQVTM and ANQGSEA. The CDR3 is CSATWGTGELFF. DNA for the CDR3: TGCAGCGCGACGTGGGGGACCGGGGAGCTGTTTTTT.

There are many counts of this clonotype. This sequence joins TRBV28 and TRBJ2-1; 8 nucleotides match TRBD2. Germline loops: CDR1 MDHEN, CDR2 SYDVKM. This CDR3 is 15 amino acids long. V gave up 4 bases and J gave up 1 base; unmatched junction bases: 3. The CDR3 DNA reads as TGTGCCAGCAGTTCAGGACTAGCTTCCTACAATGAGCAGTTCTTC. Its protein is CASSSGLASYNEQFF.

This clonotype appeared many times. The gene calls are TRBV15 and TRBJ2-4; possible D gene TRBD2, 6 bases. This CDR3 has 15 amino acids. Trimming took 5 bases from V and 1 from J, leaving 12 bases between them. Per the germline V gene, CDR1 is LNHNV and CDR2 is YYDKDF (reference sequence). The CDR3 protein is CATSPPEGAKNIQYF. CDR3 nucleotide sequence: TGTGCCACCAGCCCTCCGGAGGGGGCCAAAAACATTCAGTACTTC.

This clonotype was detected ten times or more. The rearrangement links TRBV29-1 to TRBJ2-7, with 8 bases that match TRBD1. The CDR3 contains 13 residues. Germline lookup yields CDR1 SQVTM and CDR2 ANQGSEA. J was trimmed by 9 bases and V by 3 bases; bases with no gene match: 10. CDR3 DNA: TGCAGCGTTGAGGTTGCGGCAGGGGGCTCGCAGTACTTC. Protein product: CSVEVAAGGSQYF.

Regarding this clonotype: One end of the junction fails to match germline, which may point to a read error. The genes are TRBV5-1 and TRBJ2-7; D could derive from TRBD1 or TRBD2 (5 bases each). This CDR3 comprises 14 residues. Germline V gene data show CDR1 as SGHRS and CDR2 as YFSETQ. CDR3: CASSPGTNSYEKYF. As DNA, the CDR3 is TGCGCCAGCAGCCCCGGGACGAATTCCTACGAGAAGTACTTC.

The chain employs TRBV5-1 and TRBJ2-7; D ambiguous. V was shortened by 8 bases and J by 4 bases, with 25 bases between the two germline ends. Germline loops: CDR1 SGHRS, CDR2 YFSETQ. This CDR3 is built from 16 residues. The CDR3 reads CASSLTLGLADYEQYF. The DNA of the CDR3 is TGCGCCAGTAGCCTAACGTTGGGGTTAGCCGATTACGAGCAGTACTTC.

This clonotype showed up many times. This rearrangement joins TRBV5-1 to TRBJ2-7; 10 bases map to TRBD1. This CDR3 is built from 14 residues. Per the germline V gene, CDR1 is SGHRS and CDR2 is YFSETQ. V shed 5 bases and J 3 bases; nucleotides not matched to a gene: 5. CDR3: CASSYGTGDYEQYF. The CDR3 coding sequence is TGCGCCAGCAGTTACGGGACAGGGGACTACGAGCAGTACTTC.